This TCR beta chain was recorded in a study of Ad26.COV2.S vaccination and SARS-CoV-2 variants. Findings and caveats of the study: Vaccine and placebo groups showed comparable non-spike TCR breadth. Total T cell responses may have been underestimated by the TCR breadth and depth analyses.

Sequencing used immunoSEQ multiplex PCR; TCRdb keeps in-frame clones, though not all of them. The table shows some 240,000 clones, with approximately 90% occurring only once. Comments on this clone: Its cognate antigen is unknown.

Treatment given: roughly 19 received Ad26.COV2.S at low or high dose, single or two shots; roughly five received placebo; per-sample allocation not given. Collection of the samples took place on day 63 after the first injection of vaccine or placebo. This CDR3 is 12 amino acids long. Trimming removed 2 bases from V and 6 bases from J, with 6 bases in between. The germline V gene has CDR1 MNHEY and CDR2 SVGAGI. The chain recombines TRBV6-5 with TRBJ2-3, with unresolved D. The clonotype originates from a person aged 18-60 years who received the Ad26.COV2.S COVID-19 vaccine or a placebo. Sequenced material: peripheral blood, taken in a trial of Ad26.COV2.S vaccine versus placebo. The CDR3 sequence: CASSYNKDTQYF. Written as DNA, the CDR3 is TGTGCCAGCAGTTACAATAAGGATACGCAGTATTTT.